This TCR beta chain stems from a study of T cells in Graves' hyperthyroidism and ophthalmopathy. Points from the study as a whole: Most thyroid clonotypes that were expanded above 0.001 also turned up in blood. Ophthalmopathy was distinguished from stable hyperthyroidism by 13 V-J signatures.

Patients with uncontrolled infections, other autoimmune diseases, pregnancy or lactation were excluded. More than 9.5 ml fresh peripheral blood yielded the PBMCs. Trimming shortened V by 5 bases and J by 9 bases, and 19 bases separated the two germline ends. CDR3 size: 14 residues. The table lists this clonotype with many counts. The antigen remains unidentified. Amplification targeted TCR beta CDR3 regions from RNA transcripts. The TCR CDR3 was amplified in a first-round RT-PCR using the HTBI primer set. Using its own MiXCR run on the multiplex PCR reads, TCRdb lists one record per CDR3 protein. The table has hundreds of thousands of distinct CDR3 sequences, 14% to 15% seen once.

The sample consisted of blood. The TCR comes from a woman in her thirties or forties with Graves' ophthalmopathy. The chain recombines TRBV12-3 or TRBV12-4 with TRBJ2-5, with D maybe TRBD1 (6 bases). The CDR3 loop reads CASSQRTAHGAQYF. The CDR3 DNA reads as TGTGCCAGCAGTCAACGGACAGCCCATGGGGCCCAGTACTTC.